This T cell receptor beta chain originates from a study of T-cell memory formation after mild COVID-19. This clonotype was counted between two and nine times. Its antigen remains unidentified. Germline V gives CDR1 SGHRS, CDR2 YFSETQ. CDR3 length equals 18 residues. The junction had 10 bases not matched to a gene; V was cut back by 4 bases and J by 0 bases. Regarding the study as a whole: CD4+ bias marked clones expanding day 15 to 37, unlike balanced contracting clones. The study found contracting CD4+ clones mainly in CM and EM and contracting CD8+ clones in EMRA. Still unconfirmed is whether the second-wave clones peaking on day 37 recognized SARS-CoV-2. Some clones that responded were present in memory (sampled pre-infection), which suggests cross-reactive memory joined.

MiXCR, applied by TCRdb to the 5' RACE reads, yields one record per CDR3 protein. The sample contains 58,000 or so distinct CDR3 sequences, roughly a quarter of which appear only once. This sequence joins TRBV5-1 and TRBJ2-6; 7 bases align to TRBD1. This TCR came from a man aged 18 to 30 who had mild COVID-19 (a few samples of this study predate the infection). Cell type and time point are not known. Sequencing was performed on PBMCs or a T cell subset sorted from them (not recorded which). CDR3 bases: TGCGCCAGCAGCGCACGGGACAGAGCCTTCTCTGGGGCCAACGTCCTGACTTTC. Translating gives CASSARDRAFSGANVLTF.